Each of the 28 T cell receptor beta chains below was sequenced from the same sample in a study of PD-1 blockade in mismatch repair-deficient tumors. Generated by immunoSEQ multiplex PCR, the TCRdb table keeps only in-frame clones and is missing some. The top ten clones hold around 5.1% of a sample with approximately 79,000 clones, roughly 80% of them seen once. Material: peripheral blood, obtained 44 weeks after starting pembrolizumab. Every receptor here comes from an adult with mismatch repair-deficient cancer.

In its sample, this clone was seen once. This chain links TRBV12-5 with TRBJ2-1; D perhaps matches TRBD2 (6 bases). The CDR3 contains 16 residues. V lost 0 bases, J lost 6 bases, and 15 bases lay in between. Germline V gene lookup returns CDR1 LGHNT and CDR2 FRNRAP. In nucleotides, the CDR3 is TGTGCTAGTGGTTTGGTATTGGGCAGGGAGGCCAATGAGCAGTTCTTC. Its translation: CASGLVLGREANEQFF.

The V and J genes are TRBV2 and TRBJ1-1; D unclear. Deletions cut 1 base from V and 0 bases from J, with 6 bases between. CDR1 and CDR2 from the germline V gene are SNHLY and FYNNEI. The CDR3 spans 14 residues. The CDR3 loop reads CASSEVSMNTEAFF. DNA for the CDR3: TGTGCCAGCAGTGAAGTTTCGATGAACACTGAAGCTTTCTTT.

This clone showed up just a few times. The CDR3 is CASTGTGTNTGELFF. Here the CDR3 DNA reads TGTGCCAGTACCGGTACCGGGACCAACACCGGGGAGCTGTTTTTT. The rearrangement joins TRBV19 to TRBJ2-2; D possibly uses TRBD1 or TRBD2 (5 bases each). Between the trimmed V and J ends, which lost 7 bases and 2 bases, there was a span of 14 bases. Looked up from germline, CDR1 is LNHDA and CDR2 is SQIVND (reference sequence). The length of the CDR3 is 15 residues.

This clone was counted between two and nine times. The chain couples TRBV6-5 to TRBJ2-1, with D unresolved. CDR1 is MNHEY and CDR2 is SVGAGI in the germline V gene. Trimming shortened V by 0 bases and J by 2 bases, and 8 bases separated the two germline ends. This CDR3 spans 15 amino acids. DNA of the CDR3: TGTGCCAGCAGTTACTCGACGCGGACCTACAATGAGCAGTTCTTC. Encoded protein: CASSYSTRTYNEQFF.

The chain uses TRBV30 and TRBJ1-1; 7 positions agree with TRBD1. The V and J ends lost 4 bases and 5 bases, in that order; junction bases with no gene match: 13. Germline CDR1 reads GTSNPN; CDR2 reads SVGIG (reference sequence). The CDR3 runs to 15 residues. DNA for the CDR3: TGTGCCTGGACCAGGGGAAACAGGGGACTGACTGAAGCTTTCTTT. Its protein product is CAWTRGNRGLTEAFF.

The J gene is TRBJ1-1, the V gene TRBV19, with a tentative D call TRBD1 (6 bases). V was shortened by 4 bases and J by 1 base, with 13 bases between the two germline ends. This CDR3 region has 15 residues. Germline CDR1 is LNHDA and CDR2 is SQIVND (reference sequence). The CDR3 region is CASSRGDRTNTEAFF. CDR3 nucleotides: TGTGCCAGTAGTAGGGGCGACAGGACGAACACTGAAGCTTTCTTT. The full variable domain, its missing parts supplied by reference TRBV19 and TRBJ1-1, is DGGITQSPKYLFRKEGQNVTLSCEQNLNHDAMYWYRQDPGQGLRLIYYSQIVNDFQKGDIAEGYSVSREKKESFPLTVTSAQKNPTAFYLCASSRGDRTNTEAFFGQGTRLTVV.

The genes are TRBV5-1 and TRBJ2-5, with unresolved D. Trimming pared 4 bases from V and 3 bases from J, leaving 10 bases between. CDR3 length equals 13 residues. CDR1 is SGHRS, CDR2 YFSETQ, per germline. CDR3 sequence reads: CASSRTWEETQYF. The CDR3 DNA reads TGCGCCAGCAGCCGAACCTGGGAAGAGACCCAGTACTTC.

The V and J genes are TRBV30 and TRBJ1-4; tentative D call: TRBD1 (5 bases). Germline lookup yields CDR1 GTSNPN and CDR2 SVGIG (reference sequence). V was shortened by 1 base and J by 4 bases, with 19 bases between the two germline ends. This CDR3 contains 17 residues. The CDR3 reads CAWSAGTGRNGNEKLFF. As DNA, the CDR3 is TGTGCCTGGAGTGCAGGGACTGGAAGAAACGGTAATGAAAAACTGTTTTTT.

This rearrangement joins TRBV9 to TRBJ2-5; the D is unclear. Per the germline V gene, CDR1 is SGDLS and CDR2 is YYNGEE. The CDR3 extends over 14 amino acids. Trimming cost V 0 bases and J 4 bases, with 10 bases left between them. CDR3 in amino acids: CASSVGLVPETQYF. CDR3 DNA: TGTGCCAGCAGCGTAGGGCTAGTCCCAGAGACCCAGTACTTC.

The chain links TRBV5-6 to TRBJ2-5; 9 nucleotides align to TRBD1. Germline CDR1 reads SGHDT; CDR2 reads YYEEEE. The junction had 6 bases not matched to a gene; V was cut back by 3 bases and J by 6 bases. This CDR3 has 14 amino acids. CDR3 in amino acids: CASSYGTGIKTQYF. In DNA form, the CDR3 reads TGTGCCAGCAGCTATGGGACAGGGATTAAGACCCAGTACTTC.

The V gene is TRBV9, the J gene TRBJ2-1; possibly TRBD2 for D (6 bases). This CDR3 spans 15 amino acids. CDR1 is SGDLS, CDR2 YYNGEE, per germline. V lost 3 bases, J lost 0 bases, and 10 bases lay in between. CDR3 residues: CASSERGISYNEQFF. CDR3 coding DNA: TGTGCCAGCAGCGAACGGGGGATCTCCTACAATGAGCAGTTCTTC.

This rearrangement joins TRBV14 to TRBJ1-2; D may be TRBD1 (6 bases). V was pared by 4 bases and J by 6 bases, with 12 bases between. Germline CDR1 is SGHDN and CDR2 is FVKESK. The CDR3 loop spans 13 amino acids. CDR3 sequence (DNA): TGTGCCAGCAGCCCCCGGGCAGGGGATGGCTACACCTTC. This translates into CASSPRAGDGYTF.

The CDR3 region has the DNA TGCGCCAGCAGCTTGCCTCTACTGAGCTCCTACAATGAGCAGTTCTTC. It codes for CASSLPLLSSYNEQFF. The chain combines TRBV5-1 with TRBJ2-1; the D is unclear. Germline V lookup: CDR1 SGHRS, CDR2 YFSETQ. The CDR3 length is 16 residues. V was trimmed by 1 base and J by 0 bases, leaving 11 bases between them.

The table lists this clone with a count of one. The V call is TRBV11-2, the J call TRBJ2-1; tentatively, D is TRBD1 (5 bases). Deletions cut 1 base from V and 6 bases from J, with 16 bases between. This CDR3 is 16 amino acids long. The germline CDR1 and CDR2 sequences are SGHAT and FQNNGV. CDR3 nucleotides: TGTGCCAGCAGCTTAGTCCCTAACAGGCCAGGCAATGAGCAGTTCTTC. It specifies CASSLVPNRPGNEQFF. Supplemented by reference TRBV11-2 and TRBJ2-1, the full variable domain reads EAGVAQSPRYKIIEKRQSVAFWCNPISGHATLYWYQQILGQGPKLLIQFQNNGVVDDSQLPKDRFSAERLKGVDSTLKIQPAKLEDSAVYLCASSLVPNRPGNEQFFGPGTRLTVL.

V gene TRBV19 combines with J gene TRBJ2-1; 12 positions agree with TRBD1. Germline CDR1 LNHDA, CDR2 SQIVND (reference sequence). The CDR3 loop spans 16 amino acids. The V segment lost 3 bases and the J segment 2 bases; nucleotides outside the gene matches: 2. For the CDR3, the DNA is TGTGCCAGTAGTATTAGGGACAGGGGGCCCTACAATGAGCAGTTCTTC. This codes for CASSIRDRGPYNEQFF.

The DNA of the CDR3 is TGTGCCAGCAGTTACGGACAGGGGGCAAACACTGAAGCTTTCTTT. Amino acids: CASSYGQGANTEAFF. This chain uses TRBV6-6 with TRBJ1-1; 11 nucleotides match TRBD1. CDR3 length: 15 amino acids. With 2 bases clipped from V and 2 bases from J, the junction kept 1 base outside the gene matches. Germline V gives CDR1 MNHNY, CDR2 SVGAGI (reference sequence).

The genes are TRBV21-1 and TRBJ1-1; the DNA was not compared with TRBD1, the D call given in the table. TRBV21-1 represents a pseudogene. The CDR3 sequence is 15 residues long. CDR3 sequence (DNA): TGTGCCAGCAGCAAAGTCTACAGGGGGGACACTGAAGCTTTCTTT. It yields the protein CASSKVYRGDTEAFF.

This clone was counted only a few times. CDR3 residues: CASSLTGIATSGYTF. As DNA, the CDR3 is TGTGCCAGCAGCTTAACCGGGATAGCCACTTCTGGCTACACCTTC. The chain recombines TRBV11-2 with TRBJ1-2; unclear D gene. Germline V lookup: CDR1 SGHAT, CDR2 FQNNGV. V was clipped by 2 bases and J by 7 bases, with 17 bases between them. This CDR3 is 15 amino acids long.

The chain combines TRBV7-9 with TRBJ2-2, with D hard to call. This CDR3 contains 11 residues. Germline CDR1 SEHNR, CDR2 FQNEAQ (reference sequence). With 10 bases removed from V and 5 bases from J, the gap between germline ends came to 8 bases. The CDR3, as DNA: TGTGCCATATGGGGTACCGGGGAGCTGTTTTTT. Translating it yields CAIWGTGELFF.

The chain carries TRBV18 and TRBJ2-7; 11 nucleotides match TRBD1. V gave up 1 base and J gave up 6 bases; unmatched junction bases: 5. Germline CDR1 KGHSH, CDR2 LQKENI. This CDR3 region has 15 residues. The CDR3 nucleotides read TGTGCCAGCTCACCACTTGGACAGGGGGCTTCCGAGCAGTACTTC. Translation: CASSPLGQGASEQYF.

The chain links TRBV5-6 to TRBJ2-7; the D is unclear. The germline V and J ends were trimmed by 3 bases and 0 bases, with 19 bases remaining between them. The CDR3 is 17 amino acids. Germline-derived CDR1 and CDR2 are SGHDT and YYEEEE. CDR3 sequence reads: CASSWAETPRPSYEQYF. CDR3 bases: TGTGCCAGCAGCTGGGCGGAGACCCCTCGTCCCTCCTACGAGCAGTACTTC.

This clone was detected once. The chain is built from TRBV4-1 and TRBJ2-1; 8 positions agree with TRBD2. J lost 10 bases, V lost 3 bases, and 11 bases had no gene match. Germline V gene data show CDR1 as MGHRA and CDR2 as YSYEKL. The CDR3 totals 15 residues. The CDR3 region is CASSQGGGRSGEQFF. The CDR3 nucleotides read TGCGCCAGCAGCCAGGGGGGCGGGAGGTCGGGGGAGCAGTTCTTC.

The chain employs TRBV7-2 and TRBJ2-3, with TRBD2 identical over 7 bases. The CDR3 length is 14 residues. From germline, CDR1 is SGHTA and CDR2 FQGNSA. V shed 6 bases and J 0 bases; nucleotides not matched to a gene: 3. The CDR3 here is CASSFSGSTDTQYF. CDR3 nucleotide sequence: TGTGCCAGCAGTTTTAGCGGGAGCACAGATACGCAGTATTTT. Combining the CDR3 with reference TRBV7-2 and TRBJ2-3 gives the whole variable domain GAGVSQSPSNKVTEKGKDVELRCDPISGHTALYWYRQSLGQGLEFLIYFQGNSAPDKSGLPSDRFSAERTGGSVSTLTIQRTQQEDSAVYLCASSFSGSTDTQYFGPGTRLTVL.

The rearrangement joins TRBV11-3 to TRBJ2-2; the D gene is possibly TRBD2 (6 bases). Germline lookup yields CDR1 SGHNT and CDR2 YENEEA. The CDR3 length is 17 residues. Trimming pared 5 bases from V and 2 bases from J, leaving 18 bases between. CDR3 region: CASSKGAGRDNTGELFF. Here the CDR3 DNA reads TGTGCCAGCAGCAAAGGGGCAGGGCGGGATAACACCGGGGAGCTGTTTTTT.

The rearrangement uses TRBV19 and TRBJ2-7, with D tentatively TRBD2 (7 bases). The V end was cut by 2 bases, the J end by 3 bases, with 14 bases between. Per germline, CDR1 LNHDA and CDR2 SQIVND (reference sequence). The CDR3 is made up of 15 amino acids. The CDR3 protein is CASSIQGGGFYEQYF. In DNA, the CDR3 is TGTGCCAGTAGTATACAGGGCGGGGGCTTCTACGAGCAGTACTTC.

This clone was detected a few times. CDR3 sequence reads: CATSRENTEAFF. The CDR3 DNA reads as TGTGCCACCAGCAGGGAGAACACTGAAGCTTTCTTT. The chain uses TRBV15 and TRBJ1-1; D remains unclear. CDR1 and CDR2 from the germline V gene are LNHNV and YYDKDF (reference sequence). The CDR3 runs to 12 residues. Trimming stripped 3 bases from V and 1 base from J, with 3 bases between.

The chain has TRBV2 and TRBJ2-2; D is unresolved. Germline CDR1 reads SNHLY; CDR2 reads FYNNEI. The germline V and J ends were trimmed by 6 bases and 9 bases, with 11 bases remaining between them. The CDR3 runs 12 residues. The CDR3 nucleotides are TGTGCCAGCAGGGTAGTTAGCAGGGAGCTGTTTTTT. Its translation: CASRVVSRELFF.

The chain has TRBV21-1 and TRBJ2-7; the table's D gene call, TRBD1, was not cross checked with the DNA. TRBV21-1 is assigned pseudogene status. The CDR3 is made up of 16 amino acids. The CDR3 reads CASICLNWTARSEQYF. The CDR3 nucleotides are TGTGCCAGCATCTGCCTAAACTGGACAGCCCGTTCCGAGCAGTACTTC.